This T cell receptor beta chain was documented in a study of T cell repertoires in ileal Crohn's disease. Study-level information: Less than 45% were active smokers at surgery; median disease duration was about 7.5 years. The study's findings and limits: Compared with CD4 T cells, sorted CD8 cells carried more expanded clones. Endoscopic recurrence occurred in every patient whose clonality exceeded 26.8%.

With regard to this clone: Its antigen is currently unknown.

The germline V and J ends were trimmed by 5 bases and 6 bases, with 10 bases remaining between them. The CDR3 runs 13 residues. Germline lookup yields CDR1 SGHTA and CDR2 FQGNSA. Each sample's TCRB immunosequencing used roughly 500 nanograms of biopsy DNA. Sequenced by immunoSEQ multiplex PCR; TCRdb stores in-frame clones only, minus some. Of thousands of clones detected, around two thirds appear once; the ten largest clones hold 13% to 15%. The chain joins TRBV7-2 to TRBJ2-2; D remains unclear. The sequencing sample was made of ileal tissue. The receptor was derived from an adult with Crohn's disease. CDR3 sequence: CASSPWAAGELFF. As DNA, the CDR3 is TGTGCCAGCAGCCCCTGGGCCGCCGGGGAGCTGTTTTTT.